Below are 5 T cell receptor beta chains sequenced from a single sample in a study of T cell responses to AZD1222 COVID-19 vaccine (dated by TCRdb to about 2021). Library method: the immunoSEQ multiplex PCR assay. TCRdb obtained this table from immuneACCESS and retained in-frame rearrangements with V and J assigned. These tables miss some clones; where compared with another copy, unresolved V genes account for less than half of the shortfall, and the remainder is unexplained. The sample table contains 90,000 to 150,000 clones; only one count was recorded for more than 85% of them. The ten largest clones take up around 2.4% of the sample. The label giving this sample's time point can be read as: baseline before first vaccination. Here the sequenced sample was peripheral blood, taken on day 0 of AZD1222 vaccination. These receptors originate from an adult in good health.

This chain joins TRBV9 and TRBJ2-7; D not certain. Germline CDR1 is SGDLS and CDR2 is YYNGEE. This CDR3 region has 14 residues. V was pared by 0 bases and J by 5 bases, with 12 bases between. As DNA, the CDR3 is TGTGCCAGCAGCGTAGATCAAGGGTCTCACGAGCAGTACTTC. Protein sequence: CASSVDQGSHEQYF. Looking up the rest from reference TRBV9 and TRBJ2-7 gives the full variable domain: DSGVTQTPKHLITATGQRVTLRCSPRSGDLSVYWYQQSLDQGLQFLIQYYNGEERAKGNILERFSAQQFPDLHSELNLSSLELGDSALYFCASSVDQGSHEQYFGPGTRLTVT.

This clone was seen just once. The rearrangement joins TRBV7-2 to TRBJ1-6, with TRBD1 identical over 8 bases. The length of the CDR3 is 17 residues. V gave up 1 base and J gave up 4 bases; unmatched junction bases: 6. The germline V gene encodes CDR1 SGHTA and CDR2 FQGNSA. The CDR3 loop reads CASSLGGQGFYNSPLHF. The CDR3 DNA sequence: TGTGCCAGCAGCTTAGGCGGACAGGGTTTTTATAATTCACCCCTCCACTTT.

The chain recombines TRBV11-2 with TRBJ2-2; no clear D. V was clipped by 2 bases and J by 3 bases, with 4 bases between them. The CDR3 covers 13 residues. The V gene's germline CDR1 is SGHAT and CDR2 FQNNGV. CDR3 sequence reads: CASSLTDTGELFF. The CDR3 coding sequence is TGTGCCAGCAGCTTAACGGACACCGGGGAGCTGTTTTTT.

The chain combines TRBV23-1 with TRBJ1-5, with TRBD1 as a possible D gene (5 bases). TRBV23-1 is classed as an ORF, of uncertain function. This CDR3 has 14 residues. Trimming removed 8 bases at V and 3 bases at J, with 14 bases between. The CDR3 sequence is CASVWGGINQPQHF. The DNA for the CDR3 is TGCGCCAGCGTGTGGGGGGGTATCAATCAGCCCCAGCATTTT.

This chain joins TRBV19 and TRBJ2-3; perhaps TRBD2 as D (5 bases). There are 14 residues in the CDR3. The V gene lost 4 bases and the J gene lost 1 base, with 9 bases spanning the gap. Germline CDR1 is LNHDA and CDR2 is SQIVND (reference sequence). The CDR3 spells CASSTSMGTDTQYF. CDR3 nucleotide sequence: TGTGCCAGTAGTACTAGCATGGGCACAGATACGCAGTATTTT. Using reference TRBV19 and TRBJ2-3 for the parts outside the CDR3, the full variable domain is DGGITQSPKYLFRKEGQNVTLSCEQNLNHDAMYWYRQDPGQGLRLIYYSQIVNDFQKGDIAEGYSVSREKKESFPLTVTSAQKNPTAFYLCASSTSMGTDTQYFGPGTRLTVL.